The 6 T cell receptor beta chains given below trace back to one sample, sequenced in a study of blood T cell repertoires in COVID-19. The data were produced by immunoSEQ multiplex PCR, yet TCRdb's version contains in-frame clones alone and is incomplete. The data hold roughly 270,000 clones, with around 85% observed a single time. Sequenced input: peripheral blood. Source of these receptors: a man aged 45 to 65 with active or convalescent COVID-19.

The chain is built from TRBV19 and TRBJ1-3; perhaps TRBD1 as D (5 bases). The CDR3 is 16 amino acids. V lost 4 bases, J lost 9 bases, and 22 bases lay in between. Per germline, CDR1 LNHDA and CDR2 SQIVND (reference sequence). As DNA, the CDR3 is TGTGCCAGTAGTACGCCGGGGCTCCACTCGGGGGGCACCATATATTTT. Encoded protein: CASSTPGLHSGGTIYF.

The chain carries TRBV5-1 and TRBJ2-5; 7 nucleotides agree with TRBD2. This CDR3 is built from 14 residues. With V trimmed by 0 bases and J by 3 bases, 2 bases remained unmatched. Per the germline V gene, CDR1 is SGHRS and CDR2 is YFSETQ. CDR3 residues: CASSLGRGKETQYF. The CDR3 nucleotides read TGCGCCAGCAGCTTGGGGCGGGGGAAAGAGACCCAGTACTTC.

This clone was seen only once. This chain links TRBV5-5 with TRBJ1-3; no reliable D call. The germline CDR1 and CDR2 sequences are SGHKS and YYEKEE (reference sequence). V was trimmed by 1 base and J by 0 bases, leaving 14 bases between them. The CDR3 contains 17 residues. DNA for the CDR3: TGTGCCAGCAGCTTGAAACCTCAACAGAGCTCTGGAAACACCATATATTTT. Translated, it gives CASSLKPQQSSGNTIYF.

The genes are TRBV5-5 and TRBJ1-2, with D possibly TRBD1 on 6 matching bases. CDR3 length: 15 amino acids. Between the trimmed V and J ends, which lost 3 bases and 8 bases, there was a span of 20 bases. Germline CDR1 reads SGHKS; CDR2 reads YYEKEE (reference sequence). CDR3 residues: CASSSETGTQRGYTF. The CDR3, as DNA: TGTGCCAGCAGCTCGGAAACCGGGACACAGAGGGGCTACACCTTC.

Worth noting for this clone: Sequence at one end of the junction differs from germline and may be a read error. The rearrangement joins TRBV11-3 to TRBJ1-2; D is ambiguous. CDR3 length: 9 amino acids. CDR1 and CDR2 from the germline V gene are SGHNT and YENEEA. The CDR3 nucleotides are TGTGCCAGCAGCGAGGCTAGCGACTTC. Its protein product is CASSEASDF.

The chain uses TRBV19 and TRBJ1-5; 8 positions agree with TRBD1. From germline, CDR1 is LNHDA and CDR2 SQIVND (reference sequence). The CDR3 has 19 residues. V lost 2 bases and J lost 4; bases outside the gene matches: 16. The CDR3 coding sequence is TGTGCCAGTAGTATACGGACGGGACAGGCCGCTGCTTCTAATCAGCCCCAGCATTTT. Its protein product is CASSIRTGQAAASNQPQHF.